This T cell receptor (beta chain) was obtained from a study of cytomegalovirus exposure and HLA in healthy donors. Across the whole study: There were 90 million to 130 million unique TCR beta sequences, drawn from 180 million or so T cells, in an earlier analysis. Study-wide points: Near-uniform donor sequencing depth was presumed by presence/absence analyses. Later analysis demonstrated an association between a missense DCLRE1C variant and TCR beta V- and J-gene trimming. Overall, approximately 150 TCR beta chains were annotated as cytomegalovirus-associated.

In the case of this clone: Its antigen remains unknown.

Germline CDR1 SGHRS, CDR2 YFSETQ. With V trimmed by 4 bases and J by 5 bases, 7 bases remained unmatched. The CDR3 has 15 amino acids. The PCR used 60 Vbeta and 13 Jbeta primers. This table comes from immunoSEQ multiplex PCR, and its TCRdb copy is limited to in-frame clones, with some not included. Among roughly 220,000 clones listed, 55% to 75% were seen once. Source material: PBMCs. This chain connects TRBV5-1 to TRBJ2-1, with 9 bases that match TRBD1. This clonotype was obtained from a man between 40 and 49 years old in good health and CMV-seropositive. CDR3 protein: CASSHRDRADNEQFF. The CDR3 DNA sequence: TGCGCCAGCAGCCACCGGGACAGGGCGGACAATGAGCAGTTCTTC.